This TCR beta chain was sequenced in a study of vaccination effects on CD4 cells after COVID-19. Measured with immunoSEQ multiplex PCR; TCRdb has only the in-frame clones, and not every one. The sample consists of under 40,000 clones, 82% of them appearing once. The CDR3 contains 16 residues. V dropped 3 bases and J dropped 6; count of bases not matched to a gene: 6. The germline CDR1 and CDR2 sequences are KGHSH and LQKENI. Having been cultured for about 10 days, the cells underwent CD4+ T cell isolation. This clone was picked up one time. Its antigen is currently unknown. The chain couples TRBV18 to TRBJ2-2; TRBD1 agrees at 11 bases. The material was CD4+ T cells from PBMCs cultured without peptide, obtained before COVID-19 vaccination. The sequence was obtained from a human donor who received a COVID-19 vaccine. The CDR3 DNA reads TGTGCCAGCTCACCCATCGGACAGGGGGCGCCCGGGGAGCTGTTTTTT. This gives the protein CASSPIGQGAPGELFF.